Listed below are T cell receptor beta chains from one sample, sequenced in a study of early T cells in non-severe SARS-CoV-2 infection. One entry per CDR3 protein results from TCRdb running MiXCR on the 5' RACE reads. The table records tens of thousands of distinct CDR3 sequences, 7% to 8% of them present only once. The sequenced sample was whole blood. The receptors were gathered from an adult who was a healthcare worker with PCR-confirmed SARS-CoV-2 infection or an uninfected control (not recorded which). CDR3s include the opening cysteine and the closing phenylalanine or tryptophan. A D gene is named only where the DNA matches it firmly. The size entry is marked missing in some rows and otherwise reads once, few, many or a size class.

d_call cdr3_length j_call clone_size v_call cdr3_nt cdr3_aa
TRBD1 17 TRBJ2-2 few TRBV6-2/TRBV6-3 TGTGCCAGCACCGAAGTTAAGGGACAGGGCGGGACCGGGGAGCTGTTTTTT CASTEVKGQGGTGELFF
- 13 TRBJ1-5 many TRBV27 TGTGCCAGCAGTGCATGGACGGGTCAGCCCCAGCATTTT CASSAWTGQPQHF
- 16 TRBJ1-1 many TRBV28 TGTGCCAGCAGTCCCGGGCAATACAGGGAAGGCACTGAAGCTTTCTTT CASSPGQYREGTEAFF
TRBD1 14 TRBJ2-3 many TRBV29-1 TGCAGCGTTGAAGTAACAGGGGGCACAGATACGCAGTATTTT CSVEVTGGTDTQYF
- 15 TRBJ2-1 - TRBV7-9 TGTGCCAGCAGCTTAGACTGGGGTACCTACAATGAGCAGTTCTTC CASSLDWGTYNEQFF
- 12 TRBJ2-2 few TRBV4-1 TGCGCCAGCAGCCAAGTCCCCGGGGAGCTGTTTTTT CASSQVPGELFF
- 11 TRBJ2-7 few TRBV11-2 TGTGCCAGCAGCTTGGTACACGAGCAGTACTTC CASSLVHEQYF
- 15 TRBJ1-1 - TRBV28 TGTGCCAGCACCAAACCAGGGGATGGTAACACTGAAGCTTTCTTT CASTKPGDGNTEAFF
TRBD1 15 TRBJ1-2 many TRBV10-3 TGTGCCATCAGTGAATCGACAGGGGCCAACTATGGCTACACCTTC CAISESTGANYGYTF
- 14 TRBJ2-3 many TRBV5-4 TGTGCCAGCAGCTTCAGACTAACTGGAGATACGCAGTATTTT CASSFRLTGDTQYF
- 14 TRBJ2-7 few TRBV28 TGTGCCAGCTGGTCAGGGGTCACCCTCCCTGAACCGTACTTC CASWSGVTLPEPYF
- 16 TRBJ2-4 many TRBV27 TGTGCCAGCAGTTTGGACGGCAGGCGAACCAAAAACATTCAGTACTTC CASSLDGRRTKNIQYF
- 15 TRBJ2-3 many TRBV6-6 TGTGCCAGCAGGCCCCGCGGGGATAGCACAGATACGCAGTATTTT CASRPRGDSTDTQYF
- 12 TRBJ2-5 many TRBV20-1 TGCAGTGCTAGAATCTCCGGCGAGACCCAGTACTTC CSARISGETQYF
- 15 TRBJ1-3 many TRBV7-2 TGTGCCAGCAGCTCGTACGGGGGTACGGGAAACACCATATATTTT CASSSYGGTGNTIYF
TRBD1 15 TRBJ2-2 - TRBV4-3 TGCGCCAGCAGCCAAGAGGCCAGGGGGTCCGGGGAGCTGTTTTTT CASSQEARGSGELFF
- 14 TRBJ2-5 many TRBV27 TGTGCCAGCAGTCCATCTTCCCCCCAAGAGACCCAGTACTTC CASSPSSPQETQYF
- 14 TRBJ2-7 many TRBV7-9 TGTGCCAGCAGCTTTAACGTCGGGGCCCACGAGCAGTACTTC CASSFNVGAHEQYF
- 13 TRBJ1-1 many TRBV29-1 TGCAGCGTTGCGGGACAAGTCAACACTGAAGCTTTCTTT CSVAGQVNTEAFF
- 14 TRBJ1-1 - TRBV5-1 TGCGCCAGCAACCTAGATAGGCAGAACACTGAAGCTTTCTTT CASNLDRQNTEAFF
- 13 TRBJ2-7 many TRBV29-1 TGCAGCGTCTCACCCGGACAGCCCCACGAGCAGTACTTC CSVSPGQPHEQYF
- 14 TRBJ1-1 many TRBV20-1 TGCAGTGCGAATACAGGGACACAGAACACTGAAGCTTTCTTT CSANTGTQNTEAFF
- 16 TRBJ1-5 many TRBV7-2 TGTGCCAGCAGTCGTTCGACAGGACGAACCAATCAGCCCCAGCATTTT CASSRSTGRTNQPQHF
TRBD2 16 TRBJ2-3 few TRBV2 TGTGCCAGCAGTGATCAGGGACTAGCGGGGCAGGATACGCAGTATTTT CASSDQGLAGQDTQYF
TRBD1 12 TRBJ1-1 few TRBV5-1 TGCGCCAGCAGCCCCGACAGGGAGCGGGCTTTCTTT CASSPDRERAFF
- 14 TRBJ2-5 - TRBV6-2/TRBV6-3 TGTGCCAGCAGCGTTACTAGCCCAGAAGAGACCCAGTACTTC CASSVTSPEETQYF
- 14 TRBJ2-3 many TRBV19 TGTGCCAGTAGTATACAGGGTTCGGCTGATACGCAGTATTTT CASSIQGSADTQYF
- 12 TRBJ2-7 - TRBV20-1 TGCAGTGCTAGCATAAACGCCTACGAGCAGTACTTC CSASINAYEQYF
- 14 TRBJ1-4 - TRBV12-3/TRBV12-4 TGTGCCAGCAGACCACGGGGGGCTAATGAAAAACTGTTTTTT CASRPRGANEKLFF
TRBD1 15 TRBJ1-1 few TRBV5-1 TGCGCCAGCAGCAAGCCCACAGGGGAGAACACTGAAGCTTTCTTT CASSKPTGENTEAFF
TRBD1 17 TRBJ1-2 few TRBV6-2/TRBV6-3 TGTGCCAGCAGTTACCACCAGGTGGGACAGCAGAACTATGGCTACACCTTC CASSYHQVGQQNYGYTF
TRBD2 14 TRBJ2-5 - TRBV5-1 TGCGCCAGCAGCTTGGGTAGCGGGGAAGAGACCCAGTACTTC CASSLGSGEETQYF
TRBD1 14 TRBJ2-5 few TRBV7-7 TGTGCCAGCAGTTCATGGACAGGGGAAGAGACCCAGTACTTC CASSSWTGEETQYF
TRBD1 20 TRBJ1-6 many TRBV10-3 TGTGCCATCAGTACCGTACCCGGGACAGGGGACCCCCAAACCAATTCACCCCTCCACTTT CAISTVPGTGDPQTNSPLHF
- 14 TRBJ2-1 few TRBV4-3 TGCGCCAGCAGCCAAGCCCCAGTAGCGCGGGAGCAGTTCTTC CASSQAPVAREQFF
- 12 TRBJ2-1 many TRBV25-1 TGTGCCAGCAGTCCCACTTGGAATGAGCAGTTCTTC CASSPTWNEQFF
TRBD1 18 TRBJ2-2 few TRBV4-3 TGCGCCAGCAGCCAAGATCACCCACAGGGGGTAAAAGTCGGGGAGCTGTTTTTT CASSQDHPQGVKVGELFF
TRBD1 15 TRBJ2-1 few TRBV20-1 TGCAGTGCGCCCGGGACAGGGGGGGGAATCGATGAGCAGTTCTTC CSAPGTGGGIDEQFF
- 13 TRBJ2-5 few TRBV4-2 TGTGCCAGCAGCCAAGATGCAGGAGAGACCCAGTACTTC CASSQDAGETQYF
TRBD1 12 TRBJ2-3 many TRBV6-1 TGTGCCAGCAGTGACCAGGGGGTATCAATCCATTTT CASSDQGVSIHF
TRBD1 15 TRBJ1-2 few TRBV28 TGTGCCAGCAGTTTACTGACAGGGGCAGGCTATGGCTACACCTTC CASSLLTGAGYGYTF
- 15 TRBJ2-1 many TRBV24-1 TGTGCCACCAACGCAGGGAACGGAGTAGTTGGTGAGCAGTTCTTC CATNAGNGVVGEQFF
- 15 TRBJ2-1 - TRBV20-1 TGCAGTGCTGATAAGGGACTCGACCTTCTCAATGAGCAGTTCTTC CSADKGLDLLNEQFF
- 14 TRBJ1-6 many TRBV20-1 TGCAGTGCTCGCGTTGGGGGGGGTAATTCACCCCTCCACTTT CSARVGGGNSPLHF
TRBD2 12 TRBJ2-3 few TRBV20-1 TGCAGTGCAGGGGTAGCGGGGTGGACGCAGTATTTT CSAGVAGWTQYF
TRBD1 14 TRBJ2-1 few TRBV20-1 TGCAGTGCCAGGGGACAGTCCGATTTCAATGAGCAGTTCTTC CSARGQSDFNEQFF
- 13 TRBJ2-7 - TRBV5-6 TGTGCCAGCAGCTATCGACGGCTTTACGAGCAGTACTTC CASSYRRLYEQYF
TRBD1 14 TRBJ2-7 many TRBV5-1 TGCGCCAGCAGTATCGGACAGGGAGCCTACGAGCAGTACTTC CASSIGQGAYEQYF
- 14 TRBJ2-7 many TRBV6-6 TGTGCCAGCAGTTACTCGGGGCCCTCCTACGAGCAGTACTTC CASSYSGPSYEQYF
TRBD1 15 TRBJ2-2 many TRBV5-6 TGTGCCAGCAGCTGGGACAGGGGAGCAACCGGGGAGCTGTTTTTT CASSWDRGATGELFF
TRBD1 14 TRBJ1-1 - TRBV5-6 TGTGCCAGCGGTGCGGGACAGATGAACACTGAAGCTTTCTTT CASGAGQMNTEAFF
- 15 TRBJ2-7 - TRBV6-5 TGTGCCAGCAGTTACTCGAATCAGGGGAAATCCGAGCAGTACTTC CASSYSNQGKSEQYF
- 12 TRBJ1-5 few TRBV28 TGTGCCAGCAGAGGGGCAGGGCAGCCCCAGCATTTT CASRGAGQPQHF
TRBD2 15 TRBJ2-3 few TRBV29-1 TGCAGCGTTAGTCGACTAGCGGGGAACACAGATACGCAGTATTTT CSVSRLAGNTDTQYF
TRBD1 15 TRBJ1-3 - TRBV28 TGTGCCAGCGGAACCGGGACAGGGGCCGGAGGCACCATATATTTT CASGTGTGAGGTIYF
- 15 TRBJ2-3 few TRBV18 TGTGCCAGCTCACCTAGACAAAGGGGAACAGATACGCAGTATTTT CASSPRQRGTDTQYF
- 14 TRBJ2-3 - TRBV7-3 TGTGCCAGCAGCCCCTGGGGGGTCACAGATACGCAGTATTTT CASSPWGVTDTQYF
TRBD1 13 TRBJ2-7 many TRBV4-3 TGCGCCAGCAGCCAAGAGACAGGGCACGAGCAGTACTTC CASSQETGHEQYF
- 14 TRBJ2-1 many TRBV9 TGTGCCGGTTCAGTGGCGGAGGCATACAATGAGCAGTTCTTC CAGSVAEAYNEQFF
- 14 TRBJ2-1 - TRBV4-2 TGTGCCAGCAGCCAGGTGGCCGGAAACAATGAGCAGTTCTTC CASSQVAGNNEQFF